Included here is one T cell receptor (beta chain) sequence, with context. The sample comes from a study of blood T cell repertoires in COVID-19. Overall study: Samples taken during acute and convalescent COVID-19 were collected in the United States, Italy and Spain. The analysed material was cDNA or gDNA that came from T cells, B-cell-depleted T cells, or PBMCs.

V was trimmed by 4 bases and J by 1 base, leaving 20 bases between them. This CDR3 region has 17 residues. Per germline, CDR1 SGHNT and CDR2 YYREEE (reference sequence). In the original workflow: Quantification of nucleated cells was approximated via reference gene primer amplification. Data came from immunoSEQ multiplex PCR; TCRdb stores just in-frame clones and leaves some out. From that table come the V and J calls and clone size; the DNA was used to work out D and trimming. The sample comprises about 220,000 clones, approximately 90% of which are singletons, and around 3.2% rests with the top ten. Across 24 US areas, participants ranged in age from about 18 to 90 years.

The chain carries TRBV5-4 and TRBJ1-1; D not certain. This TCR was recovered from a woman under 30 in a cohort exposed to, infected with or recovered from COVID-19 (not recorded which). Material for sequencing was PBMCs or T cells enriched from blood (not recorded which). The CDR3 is CASSPYSGGLRNTEAFF. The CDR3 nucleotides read TGTGCCAGCAGCCCTTACAGTGGAGGCTTGAGGAACACTGAAGCTTTCTTT.